The next 20 T cell receptor beta chains were all read from a single sample in a study of blood T cell repertoires in COVID-19. Here immunoSEQ multiplex PCR was the method, and the copy in TCRdb shows in-frame clones only, minus some. The sample has 200,000 or so clones; 70% to 90% are singletons. Source material: PBMCs or T cells enriched from blood (not recorded which). The receptors derive from a woman aged 40 to 55 with acute COVID-19.

V gene TRBV3-1 (or the pseudogene TRBV3-2) combines with J gene TRBJ1-2, with 7 bases fitting TRBD1. The CDR3 consists of 14 residues. Trimming removed 6 bases from V and 4 bases from J; junction bases left unmatched: 8. The germline CDR1 and CDR2 sequences are LGHDT and YNNKEL (reference sequence). The CDR3 region has the DNA TGTGCCAGCAGAAACAGGGGTGAAGGCTATGGCTACACCTTC. Translation: CASRNRGEGYGYTF.

This chain links TRBV9 with TRBJ1-2, with D perhaps TRBD1 (6 bases). The CDR3 is 13 residues long. Germline-derived CDR1 and CDR2 are SGDLS and YYNGEE. Trimming left V 7 bases short and J 4 bases short, with 14 bases between. The CDR3 reads CASSGQGSYGYTF. The CDR3 coding sequence is TGTGCCAGCTCGGGGCAGGGGTCCTATGGCTACACCTTC.

This rearrangement joins TRBV5-1 to TRBJ1-2, with 7 bases matching TRBD1. Germline V gene data show CDR1 as SGHRS and CDR2 as YFSETQ. Germline trimming cut 0 bases from V and 3 bases from J; bases unmatched to any gene: 5. The CDR3 has 15 residues. CDR3 bases: TGCGCCAGCAGCTTGGCCGAGACAGGGTACTATGGCTACACCTTC. Amino acid sequence: CASSLAETGYYGYTF.

J is TRBJ2-4 and V is TRBV5-1, with 13 bases fitting TRBD2. CDR3 size: 19 residues. Unmatched junction bases numbered 10, after V lost 4 bases and J lost 0 bases. Germline lookup yields CDR1 SGHRS and CDR2 YFSETQ. The DNA for the CDR3 is TGCGCCAGCAGCCAAGGACTAGCGGGGGCCGTACTAGCCAAAAACATTCAGTACTTC. It translates to CASSQGLAGAVLAKNIQYF.

The CDR3 DNA reads TGCGCCAGCAGCCCGGGGGGTGGAAACTACGAGCAGTACGTC. Protein sequence: CASSPGGGNYEQYV. The chain joins TRBV10-2 to TRBJ2-7, with 7 nucleotides matching TRBD2. Germline CDR1 WSHSY, CDR2 SAAADI. The J segment lost 3 bases and the V segment lost 6 bases, leaving 8 bases of the junction unmatched. The length of the CDR3 is 14 residues.

J is TRBJ2-7 and V is TRBV2; 7 positions match TRBD1. This CDR3 is built from 13 residues. V dropped 3 bases and J dropped 2; count of bases not matched to a gene: 1. CDR1 is SNHLY and CDR2 is FYNNEI in the germline V gene. This CDR3 is CASSDGQAYEQYV. The CDR3, as DNA: TGTGCCAGCAGTGACGGACAGGCCTACGAGCAGTACGTC.

The chain has TRBV19 and TRBJ1-1, with D possibly TRBD1 on 5 matching bases. The CDR3 contains 15 residues. Germline values: CDR1 LNHDA, CDR2 SQIVND (reference sequence). Trimming removed 1 base at V and 4 bases at J, with 13 bases between. The CDR3, as DNA: TGTGCCAGTAGTATAGGTTCTCAGGGAGGCACTGAAGCTTTCTTT. This gives the protein CASSIGSQGGTEAFF.

The chain combines TRBV7-9 with TRBJ2-5, with TRBD2 as a possible D gene (5 bases). Trimming cost V 5 bases and J 4 bases, with 14 bases left between them. The CDR3 has 14 amino acids. CDR1 and CDR2 (germline): SEHNR, FQNEAQ (reference sequence). The CDR3 here is CASSPIDYGETQYF. CDR3 coding DNA: TGTGCCAGCAGCCCGATCGACTACGGAGAGACCCAGTACTTC.

The J gene is TRBJ1-3, the V gene TRBV5-1; 7 bases fit TRBD1. CDR1 SGHRS and CDR2 YFSETQ come from the germline V gene. J gave up 2 bases and V 4 bases, and 6 bases lay outside the gene matches. The CDR3 has 15 amino acids. The CDR3 loop is CASSPGTAAGNTIYF. DNA for the CDR3: TGCGCCAGCAGCCCGGGGACAGCGGCTGGAAACACCATATATTTT.

The CDR3 protein is CASSQTADANSPLHF. The CDR3 region has the DNA TGTGCCAGCAGCCAAACGGCGGATGCCAATTCACCCCTCCACTTT. V usage is TRBV3-1 (or the pseudogene TRBV3-2) and J usage is TRBJ1-6, with D hard to call. V lost 2 bases, J lost 7 bases, and 12 bases lay in between. CDR3 size: 15 residues. Germline V gene lookup returns CDR1 LGHDT and CDR2 YNNKEL (reference sequence).

Turning to this clone: The sample contains more than one DNA sequence encoding this CDR3. V is TRBV9 and J is TRBJ1-2, with D perhaps TRBD1 (6 bases). Germline CDR1 reads SGDLS; CDR2 reads YYNGEE. There are 12 residues in the CDR3. Trimming took off 4 bases at V and 4 bases at J, with 8 bases between the two ends. CDR3: CASSLQGYGYTF. The CDR3 coding sequence is TGTGCCAGCAGCTTACAGGGCTATGGCTACACCTTC. Variable domain in full (rest from reference TRBV9 and TRBJ1-2): DSGVTQTPKHLITATGQRVTLRCSPRSGDLSVYWYQQSLDQGLQFLIQYYNGEERAKGNILERFSAQQFPDLHSELNLSSLELGDSALYFCASSLQGYGYTFGSGTRLTVV.

This clone was detected only once. V and J are TRBV11-1 and TRBJ1-1; a possible D gene is TRBD1 (5 bases). Between the trimmed V and J ends, which lost 4 bases and 3 bases, there was a span of 15 bases. CDR3 length equals 15 residues. Per germline, CDR1 SGHAT and CDR2 FQDESV (reference sequence). CDR3 nucleotides: TGTGCCAGCAGCTCATCCTTGTGGGGGGACACTGAAGCTTTCTTT. Translation gives CASSSSLWGDTEAFF.

The V and J genes are TRBV18 and TRBJ1-4, with 9 bases aligning to TRBD1. Trimming removed 3 bases from V and 8 bases from J; junction bases left unmatched: 7. The germline V gene has CDR1 KGHSH and CDR2 LQKENI. This CDR3 has 15 residues. CDR3 sequence (DNA): TGTGCCAGCTCACCCCGGACAGGGGTAGCGGAAAAACTGTTTTTT. The encoded protein is CASSPRTGVAEKLFF.

The chain uses TRBV6-5 and TRBJ1-2; 11 bases line up with TRBD1. Trimming took 4 bases from V and 10 from J; bases not matched to a gene: 8. Germline CDR1 reads MNHEY; CDR2 reads SVGAGI. CDR3 length equals 14 residues. The CDR3 reads CASSSVGQGADYTF. CDR3 bases: TGTGCCAGCAGTTCCGTCGGACAGGGGGCAGACTACACCTTC.

The chain links TRBV3-1 (or the pseudogene TRBV3-2) to TRBJ1-1; D perhaps matches TRBD1 (6 bases). This CDR3 region has 14 residues. CDR1 is LGHDT, CDR2 YNNKEL, per germline (reference sequence). V was pared by 0 bases and J by 8 bases, with 13 bases between. The CDR3 coding sequence is TGTGCCAGCAGCCAAGAGAAGGCAACAGGGGAAGCTTTCTTT. Translated: CASSQEKATGEAFF.

The chain joins TRBV27 to TRBJ1-2; D remains unclear. In germline, CDR1 is MNHEY, CDR2 SMNVEV (reference sequence). V was cut by 3 bases and J by 4 bases, with 9 bases left in between. The CDR3 is made up of 13 amino acids. For the CDR3, the DNA is TGTGCCAGCAGTTTTCACCACTCCTATGGCTACACCTTC. Protein: CASSFHHSYGYTF.

V and J are TRBV19 and TRBJ1-2, with D perhaps matching TRBD1 (6 bases). The CDR3 runs to 14 residues. The V gene's germline CDR1 is LNHDA and CDR2 SQIVND (reference sequence). Trimming stripped 7 bases from V and 8 bases from J, with 20 bases between. The CDR3 reads CASTSPTGQIGYTF. The CDR3 DNA follows: TGTGCCAGTACCTCCCCGACAGGACAAATCGGCTACACCTTC.

This rearrangement joins TRBV29-1 to TRBJ1-2; D is possibly TRBD1 (6 bases). Between the trimmed V and J ends, which lost 5 bases and 1 base, there was a span of 8 bases. Germline V gene sequence: CDR1 SQVTM, CDR2 ANQGSEA. There are 12 residues in the CDR3. The CDR3 sequence is CSVRDINYGYTF. DNA of the CDR3: TGCAGCGTTCGGGACATTAACTATGGCTACACCTTC.

V gene TRBV6-6 combines with J gene TRBJ1-6; D is uncertain. Trimming stripped 2 bases from V and 5 bases from J, with 7 bases between. Germline lookup yields CDR1 MNHNY and CDR2 SVGAGI (reference sequence). CDR3 length equals 14 residues. CDR3 in DNA: TGTGCCAGCAGTTACGGCACCGATAATTCACCCCTCCACTTT. This gives the protein CASSYGTDNSPLHF.

The chain joins TRBV5-6 to TRBJ2-1; D perhaps matches TRBD1 (5 bases). Trimming took 4 bases from V and 2 from J, leaving 13 bases between them. Germline CDR1 is SGHDT and CDR2 is YYEEEE. The CDR3 extends over 15 amino acids. The CDR3 DNA reads as TGTGCCAGCAGCGCCCTGGGGCTGACCTACAATGAGCAGTTCTTC. Protein sequence: CASSALGLTYNEQFF.